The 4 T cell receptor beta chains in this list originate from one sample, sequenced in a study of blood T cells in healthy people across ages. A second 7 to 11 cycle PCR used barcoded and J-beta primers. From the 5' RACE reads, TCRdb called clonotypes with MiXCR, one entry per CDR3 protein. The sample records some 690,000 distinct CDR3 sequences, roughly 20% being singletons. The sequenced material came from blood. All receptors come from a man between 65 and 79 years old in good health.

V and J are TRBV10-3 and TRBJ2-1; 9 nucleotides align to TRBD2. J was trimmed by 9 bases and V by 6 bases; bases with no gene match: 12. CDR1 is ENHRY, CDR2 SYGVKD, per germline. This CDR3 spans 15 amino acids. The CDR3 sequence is CAIRAAGGPTSEQFF. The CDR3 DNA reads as TGTGCCATCAGGGCAGCGGGGGGACCTACAAGTGAGCAGTTCTTC.

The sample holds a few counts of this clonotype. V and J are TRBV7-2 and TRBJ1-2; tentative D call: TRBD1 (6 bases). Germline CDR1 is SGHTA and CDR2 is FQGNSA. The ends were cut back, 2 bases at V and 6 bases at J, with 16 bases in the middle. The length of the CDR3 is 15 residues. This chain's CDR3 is CASSLNRDFQNGYTF. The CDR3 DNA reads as TGTGCCAGCAGCTTAAACAGGGATTTTCAGAATGGCTACACCTTC.

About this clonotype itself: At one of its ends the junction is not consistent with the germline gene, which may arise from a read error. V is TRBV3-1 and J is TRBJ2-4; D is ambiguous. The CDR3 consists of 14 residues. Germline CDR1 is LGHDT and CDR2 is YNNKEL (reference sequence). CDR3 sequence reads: CASSHRQFKNTQYF. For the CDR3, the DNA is TGTGCCAGCAGCCACCGGCAGTTTAAGAACACTCAGTACTTC. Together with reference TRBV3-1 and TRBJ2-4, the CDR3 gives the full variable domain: DTAVSQTPKYLVTQMGNDKSIKCEQNLGHDTMYWYKQDSKKFLKIMFSYNNKELIINETVPNRFSPKSPDKAHLNLHINSLELGDSAVYFCASSHRQFKNTQYFGAGTRLSVL.

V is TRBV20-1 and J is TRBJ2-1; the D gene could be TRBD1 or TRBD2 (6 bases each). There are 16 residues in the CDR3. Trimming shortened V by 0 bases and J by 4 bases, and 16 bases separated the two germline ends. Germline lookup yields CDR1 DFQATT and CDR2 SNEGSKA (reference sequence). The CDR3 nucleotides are TGCAGTGCTAGAGAAGGCTTGGGGGGCCAGTACAATGAGCAGTTCTTC. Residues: CSAREGLGGQYNEQFF.